This TCR beta chain was recovered during a study of T cells in Graves' hyperthyroidism and ophthalmopathy (dated by TCRdb to between 2018 and 2021). In terms of the full investigation: Peripheral blood was collected at initial diagnosis, before any treatment. A discovery cohort of about a hundred patients, about 43 with Graves' ophthalmopathy and 55 to 60 with stable Graves' hyperthyroidism, was used to find distinguishing TCR V-J signatures. An independent validation cohort of 18 to 20 hyperthyroidism patients and some 15 patients who later progressed to ophthalmopathy tested prospective prediction of ophthalmopathy. The 90 to 100 discovery patients were randomly divided into training and test sets at a 7:3 ratio. Thyroid tissue and blood T-cell repertoires from six Graves' hyperthyroidism patients were also compared in the study. Following sampling, methimazole starting at 30 mg daily was given to hyperthyroidism patients, and high-dose intravenous methylprednisolone was given to ophthalmopathy patients. TCR Vbeta CDR3 sequencing of 135 peripheral blood samples (about 45 ophthalmopathy, 70 to 85 hyperthyroidism and approximately 17 progressor patients) is reported in the paper. Summary of the overall study and its limitations: Sample size was not statistically predetermined, and investigators were not blinded to group allocation. In validation, the model predicted progression to ophthalmopathy a median of about 6.5 months before onset, with over 55% sensitivity and almost 75% specificity. Blood samples also contained most of the expanded thyroid clonotypes (frequency above 0.001), which suggests that blood repertoires may reflect thyroid immune responses. Ophthalmopathy was separated from stable hyperthyroidism by a 13 V-J signature model, with about 86% sensitivity and about 81% specificity obtained in cross-validation and 80%/75% obtained in testing.

The TCR beta CDR3 regions were amplified from the RNA transcripts. For the first round of RT-PCR on the TCR CDR3, the HTBI primer set was used together with the Qiagen OneStep RT-PCR kit. Libraries were constructed in a second round of multiplex PCR, after which size selection and purification were carried out. Libraries were sequenced paired-end with 100 bp reads on an Illumina HiSeq2000. As for how the authors treated the data: Raw data were processed with SOAPnuke, discarding reads with adapters, uncalled bases, mean Phred below 15, or no exact constant-primer or identifier match. High-quality paired reads were merged with COPE v1.2.5, and unique nucleotide sequences were defined as clonotypes. MiTCR v1.1 was used to align clonotypes to the IMGT TRBV, TRBD and TRBJ reference segments. Analysis was restricted to V-J combinations with a frequency above 0.0001, which covered just over 98% of repertoires. A TCS score was defined as the ratio of F50 (clonal expansion) to E x V (chaos), with BLOSUM62-based TCRdist applied between CDR3 peptides within each V-J. Welch's t-statistics and random forest reduced 450 to 600 V-J features to some 14, which were used in a naive Bayes classifier (R e1071). The raw public data were reprocessed by TCRdb itself: fastp quality trimming at Q25, MiXCR clonotype calling, in-frame beta chains only. Entries that share a CDR3 protein sequence are merged under the most common genes and DNA. The V and J calls follow TCRdb's processing rather than the paper's. This sample lists a few hundred thousand distinct CDR3 sequences; about a fifth were detected once. The ten largest clones capture less than 45% of the sample.

Ophthalmopathy patients had moderately to severely active disease, with a Clinical Activity Score of 3 or more, a NOSPECS grade of 4 or more, and a disease duration of less than 3 months. Exclusion was applied to patients with uncontrolled infections, other autoimmune diseases, pregnancy or lactation. Clinical symptoms, serum thyroxine and TRAb, thyroid ultrasound, and orbital computed tomography formed the basis for the diagnoses. PBMCs were separated from roughly 10 ml of fresh peripheral blood using Ficoll-Paque density gradient centrifugation. Total RNA was extracted using Trizol reagent, and RNA quality was assessed on an Agilent 2100 Bioanalyzer. The CDR3, cysteine through phenylalanine, is 14 amino acids long. Kept here is only the CDR3 DNA, which spans 42 bases and is read in frame from base 1. Taken from the germline V gene, the CDR1 and CDR2 loops are KGHDR and SFDVKD. The junction shows trimming of 4 bases on V and 0 bases on J, plus 7 bases between the germline ends.

With regard to this clonotype: What antigen it recognizes has not been identified. The record has no base qualities; no much larger clone is one base away.

Recombination joined TRBV24-1 with TRBJ2-3, with the identity of the D gene unclear. Source material: blood. This clonotype originated in a man aged 18 to 29 with Graves' ophthalmopathy. DNA sequence: TGTGCCACCAGTGACAGAAAGAGCACAGATACGCAGTATTTT. This yields the protein CATSDRKSTDTQYF.